The sequence of this T cell receptor (beta chain) was determined in a study of vaccination effects on CD4 cells after COVID-19. Study-level findings and limits: Among infection- and vaccine-induced clones, marked clonal contraction occurred late after vaccination. Just 1 of 255 vaccine-induced clones in healthy recipients was cross-reactive.

The method was immunoSEQ multiplex PCR; TCRdb's version includes in-frame clones alone and lacks a portion of them. The sample includes some 74,000 clones, about 80% of them seen just once. As concerns this clone: Its antigen is undetermined.

Before sequencing took place, the ViraFEST assay used viral peptide pools to expand antigen-specific CD4+ T cells. Subsequent to a culture period of nine to ten days, CD4+ T cells were isolated. Two-dose vaccination with either BNT162b2 or mRNA-1273 was given to the participants. A few million PBMC were seeded per well and grown in the presence of about 9.6 IU/ml IL-2 and around 9 ug/ml peptides. This specimen was CD4+ T cells from PBMCs cultured with HCoV-229E spike peptides, taken after COVID-19 vaccination. The receptor comes from a human donor who received a COVID-19 vaccine.

The chain's CDR3 is CATSDPSGANVLTF. CDR3 coding DNA: TGTGCCACCAGTGATCCCTCTGGGGCCAACGTCCTGACTTTC. The chain recombines TRBV24-1 with TRBJ2-6, with D unresolved. V shed 3 bases and J shed 0 bases, with 2 bases lying between them. This CDR3 contains 14 residues. Per the germline V gene, CDR1 is KGHDR and CDR2 is SFDVKD.